The present T cell receptor beta chain was sequenced within a study of T cells expressing NK-cell markers. Germline CDR1 and CDR2: LGHDT and YNNKEL (reference sequence). The CDR3 extends over 14 amino acids. Reanalyzing the 5' RACE reads, TCRdb keeps one entry per CDR3 protein, without DNA. The listing contains over 350,000 distinct CDR3 sequences. Sequences were obtained from blood T cells: a sorted CD56 or NKG2C T cell subset, CD4+ or CD8+ T cells, or bulk PBMC T cells (not recorded which). The gene calls are TRBV3-1 and TRBJ2-1; the TCRdb D gene call, TRBD2, has no DNA to confirm it. This TCR was recovered from a woman between 45 and 60 years old in good health. CDR3 region: CASRRGLAVNEQFF.